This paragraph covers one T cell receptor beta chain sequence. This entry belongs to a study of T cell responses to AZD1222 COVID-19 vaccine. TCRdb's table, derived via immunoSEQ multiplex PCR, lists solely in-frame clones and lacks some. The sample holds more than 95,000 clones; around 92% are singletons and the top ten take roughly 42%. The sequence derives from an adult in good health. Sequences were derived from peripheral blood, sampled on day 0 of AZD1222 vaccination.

CDR3 DNA: TGTGCCAGCAGCCACCGGACAGTCTTCAATCAGCCCCAGCATTTT. Protein product: CASSHRTVFNQPQHF. The chain joins TRBV7-2 to TRBJ1-5; a possible D gene is TRBD1 (6 bases). This CDR3 has 15 residues. Germline-derived CDR1 and CDR2 are SGHTA and FQGNSA. V lost 5 bases to trimming and J lost 3 bases, with 14 bases between them.